This entry lists 5 T cell receptor beta chains sequenced from one sample in a study of T cells in Graves' hyperthyroidism and ophthalmopathy. TCR beta CDR3 regions were amplified from RNA transcripts. The study used the HTBI primer set for a first-round RT-PCR of the TCR CDR3. TCRdb recomputed calls from the multiplex PCR reads with MiXCR, one row per CDR3 protein. The table records a few hundred thousand distinct CDR3 sequences, roughly an eighth of them present only once. Specimen: blood. The receptors stem from a woman aged 18 to 35 with Graves' hyperthyroidism.

Ten or more counts support this clonotype. The J gene is TRBJ2-1, the V gene TRBV12-3 or TRBV12-4; 7 bases are shared with TRBD2. Trimming at V came to 7 bases and at J to 4 bases, leaving 16 bases not matched to a gene. CDR3 length equals 17 residues. CDR3 loop: CASTTVWRASGYNEQFF. The CDR3 DNA follows: TGTGCCAGCACTACCGTATGGCGGGCTAGCGGATACAATGAGCAGTTCTTC.

This clonotype was seen a handful of times. The V and J genes are TRBV18 and TRBJ2-7, with D uncertain. The CDR3 contains 13 residues. Between the trimmed V and J ends, which lost 5 bases and 0 bases, there was a span of 8 bases. CDR1 and CDR2 from the germline V gene are KGHSH and LQKENI. Written as DNA, the CDR3 is TGTGCCAGCTCAGGCGACACCTCCTACGAGCAGTACTTC. The encoded protein is CASSGDTSYEQYF.

Notes on this clonotype: The junction departs from the called germline gene at one end, perhaps through a read error. This chain joins TRBV28 and TRBJ2-7; no reliable D call. Germline CDR1 and CDR2: MDHEN and SYDVKM. CDR3 size: 15 residues. DNA for the CDR3: TGTGCCAGCAGTCCCCTCGGAACTGAGAATTACGAGCAGCACTTC. Its translation is CASSPLGTENYEQHF.

This clonotype was picked up many times. V usage is TRBV20-1 and J usage is TRBJ2-1; 8 bases are shared with TRBD2. V was clipped by 3 bases and J by 10 bases; unmatched bases: 11. The CDR3 runs 14 residues. Germline CDR1 and CDR2: DFQATT and SNEGSKA (reference sequence). The CDR3 reads CSARGRLAGPEQFF. CDR3 sequence (DNA): TGCAGTGCTAGGGGAAGGTTAGCGGGACCCGAGCAGTTCTTC.

This clonotype came up many times. The V gene is TRBV20-1, the J gene TRBJ2-1; 13 bases line up with TRBD2. The V gene's germline CDR1 is DFQATT and CDR2 SNEGSKA (reference sequence). Trimming removed 5 bases from V and 6 bases from J; junction bases left unmatched: 10. The CDR3 is made up of 16 amino acids. CDR3 loop: CSALLAGGPRGNEQFF. In nucleotides, the CDR3 is TGCAGTGCTTTACTAGCGGGAGGGCCGAGGGGCAATGAGCAGTTCTTC.